This T cell receptor (beta chain) was obtained from a study of blood T cells in healthy people across ages. The CDR3 is 16 residues long. V dropped 6 bases and J dropped 5; count of bases not matched to a gene: 14. Germline V gene sequence: CDR1 SEHNR, CDR2 FQNEAQ (reference sequence). This clonotype was observed many times. Alongside a J-beta primer mix, a sample-barcoded 5' primer served in a second PCR lasting roughly 7 to 11 cycles. TCRdb re-analysed the 5' RACE reads in MiXCR, keeping a single row per CDR3 protein. Altogether hundreds of thousands of distinct CDR3 sequences are present, more than 25% being singletons, with the ten largest covering roughly a sixth. Total RNA extraction produced at least 5.5 micrograms (per sample) for the study.

The sequence was obtained from a woman of 80 years or more in good health. Sequenced: blood. The rearrangement links TRBV7-9 to TRBJ2-7; TRBD1 aligns across 9 bases. CDR3 DNA: TGTGCCAGCAGTTTAACTCCCGGGACAGGGATACACGAGCAGTACTTC. Its translation: CASSLTPGTGIHEQYF.